This TCR beta chain was sequenced for a study of cytomegalovirus exposure and HLA in healthy donors. Study-level results: It was reported that the classifier diagnosed cytomegalovirus status with high specificity and sensitivity in both the original and validation cohorts.

A note on this clone: Its matching antigen is unknown.

From germline, CDR1 is MNHEY and CDR2 SMNVEV (reference sequence). Trimming at V came to 5 bases and at J to 4 bases, leaving 14 bases not matched to a gene. The CDR3 consists of 17 residues. The donors were members of the approximately 120-subject validation cohort (separate from the approximately 730-subject first cohort). Sequencing used immunoSEQ multiplex PCR; TCRdb keeps in-frame clones, though not all of them. The sample records over 250,000 clones, about 86% being singletons. The chain combines TRBV27 with TRBJ2-1; 7 bases match TRBD2. The receptor comes from a woman aged 18-29 years in good health and CMV-seronegative. The sequenced sample consisted of PBMCs. CDR3 region: CASSLPSPSGAYNEQFF. As DNA, the CDR3 is TGTGCCAGCAGTCTACCCTCCCCGAGCGGGGCTTACAATGAGCAGTTCTTC.